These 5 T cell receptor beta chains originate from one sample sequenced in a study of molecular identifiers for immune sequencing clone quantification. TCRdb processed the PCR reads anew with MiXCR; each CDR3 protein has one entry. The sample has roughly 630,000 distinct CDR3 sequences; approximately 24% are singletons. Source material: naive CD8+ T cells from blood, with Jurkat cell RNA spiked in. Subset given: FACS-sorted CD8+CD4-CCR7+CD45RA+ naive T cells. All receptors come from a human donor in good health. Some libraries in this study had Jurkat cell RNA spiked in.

CDR3 sequence: CASSFDREGTEAFF. CDR3 sequence (DNA): TGTGCCAGCAGTTTCGACAGGGAGGGCACTGAAGCTTTCTTT. V gene TRBV12-3 or TRBV12-4 combines with J gene TRBJ1-1, with TRBD1 matching 7 bases. J lost 4 bases, V lost 3 bases, and 5 bases had no gene match. The CDR3 extends over 14 amino acids.

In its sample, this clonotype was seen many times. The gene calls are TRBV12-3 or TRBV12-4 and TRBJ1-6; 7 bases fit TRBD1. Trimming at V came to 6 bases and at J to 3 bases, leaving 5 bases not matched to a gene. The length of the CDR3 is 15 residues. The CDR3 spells CASSTGADYNSPLHF. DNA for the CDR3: TGTGCCAGCAGCACAGGGGCGGACTATAATTCACCCCTCCACTTT.

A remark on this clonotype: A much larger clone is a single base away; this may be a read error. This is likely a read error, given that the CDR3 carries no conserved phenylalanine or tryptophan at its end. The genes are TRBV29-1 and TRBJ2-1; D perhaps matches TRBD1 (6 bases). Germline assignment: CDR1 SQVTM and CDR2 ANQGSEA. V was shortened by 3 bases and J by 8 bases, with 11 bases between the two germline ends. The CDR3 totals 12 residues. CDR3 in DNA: TGCAGCGTTGAGCTAACAGGGTATGAGCAGTTCCTC. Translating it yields CSVELTGYEQFL.

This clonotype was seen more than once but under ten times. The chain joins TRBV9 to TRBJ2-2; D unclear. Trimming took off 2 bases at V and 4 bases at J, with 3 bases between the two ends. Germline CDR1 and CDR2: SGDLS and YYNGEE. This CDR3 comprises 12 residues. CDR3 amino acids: CASSVITGELFF. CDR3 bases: TGTGCCAGCAGCGTCATCACCGGGGAGCTGTTTTTT.

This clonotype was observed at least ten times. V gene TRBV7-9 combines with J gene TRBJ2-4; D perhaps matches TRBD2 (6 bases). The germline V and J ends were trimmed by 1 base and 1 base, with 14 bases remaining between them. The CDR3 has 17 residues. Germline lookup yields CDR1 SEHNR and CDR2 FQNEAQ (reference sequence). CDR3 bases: TGTGCCAGCAGCTTAGGTTGGGGGGATAGGGCCAAAAACATTCAGTACTTC. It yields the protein CASSLGWGDRAKNIQYF.